Presented here are 14 T cell receptor beta chains from one specimen sequenced in a study of blood T cell repertoires in COVID-19. Libraries were prepared by immunoSEQ multiplex PCR; TCRdb keeps only in-frame clonotypes and omits some of them. The table shows over 25,000 clones, with about 91% occurring only once. Input material: peripheral blood. Source of these receptors: a human donor with active COVID-19. The donor label of this sample is uncertain.

The rearrangement uses TRBV28 and TRBJ2-7, with 10 bases aligning to TRBD1. The V gene end was trimmed by 8 bases and the J gene end by 2 bases; junction bases not matched to a gene: 9. Germline values: CDR1 MDHEN, CDR2 SYDVKM. The CDR3 totals 15 residues. CDR3 DNA: TGTGCCAGCTCGGGAAGGGACAGGGGAACCTACGAGCAGTACTTC. This gives the protein CASSGRDRGTYEQYF.

V gene TRBV24-1 combines with J gene TRBJ2-7; TRBD2 matches 7 bases. This CDR3 region has 15 residues. Trimming cost V 4 bases and J 0 bases; bases outside gene matches: 5. Germline V gene sequence: CDR1 KGHDR, CDR2 SFDVKD. CDR3 coding DNA: TGTGCCACCAGTGAAAATCTAGCGGTCTCCTACGAGCAGTACTTC. Encoded protein: CATSENLAVSYEQYF.

CDR3 bases: TGTGCCAGGATACAGATACAGACAGCTCCCTACGAGCAGTACTTC. Amino acids: CARIQIQTAPYEQYF. This rearrangement joins TRBV21-1 to TRBJ2-7; no check of the table's D call, TRBD1, against the DNA was made. TRBV21-1 is described as a pseudogene. The length of the CDR3 is 15 residues.

V is TRBV7-6 and J is TRBJ1-5; perhaps TRBD1 as D (5 bases). V gave up 1 base and J gave up 5 bases, with 9 bases separating them. Per the germline V gene, CDR1 is SGHVS and CDR2 is FNYEAQ. The CDR3 length is 14 residues. DNA of the CDR3: TGTGCCAGCAGCTTAGAGCGGGGGGATCAGCCCCAGCATTTT. This sequence encodes CASSLERGDQPQHF.

The chain is built from TRBV29-1 and TRBJ2-3; D possibly corresponds to TRBD2 (6 bases). The CDR3 loop spans 12 amino acids. V lost 7 bases and J lost 4, with 12 bases in between. In germline, CDR1 is SQVTM, CDR2 ANQGSEA. The CDR3 DNA is TGCAGCGGCCGACTAGTCGCAGATACGCAGTATTTT. This encodes CSGRLVADTQYF.

The chain links TRBV12-5 to TRBJ2-7; 7 positions agree with TRBD1. Germline trimming cut 6 bases from V and 9 bases from J; bases unmatched to any gene: 17. Germline CDR1 reads LGHNT; CDR2 reads FRNRAP. The CDR3 extends over 15 amino acids. The chain's CDR3 is CASGQTGQVVRGQYF. The CDR3 DNA reads TGTGCTAGTGGCCAGACCGGACAGGTGGTCCGTGGGCAGTACTTC.

The rearrangement links TRBV12-2 to TRBJ2-5; TRBD2 is the table's D call, not checked against the DNA. TRBV12-2 represents a pseudogene. The CDR3 sequence is 16 residues long. In nucleotides, the CDR3 is TGTGCAAGTCGCTTACACTCCGAGGGCTTAGCATCGACCCAGTACTTC. This gives the protein CASRLHSEGLASTQYF.

The chain links TRBV18 to TRBJ1-1, with a weak D call TRBD1 (5 bases). This CDR3 is 13 amino acids long. CDR1 and CDR2 from the germline V gene are KGHSH and LQKENI. Trimming removed 5 bases from V and 8 bases from J, with 15 bases in between. The CDR3 bases are TGTGCCAGCTCAGGACTTTCGGGGGTAGAAGCTTTCTTT. Translated: CASSGLSGVEAFF.

The chain uses TRBV19 and TRBJ2-3; D might be TRBD2 (5 bases). Germline CDR1 is LNHDA and CDR2 is SQIVND (reference sequence). The CDR3 loop spans 14 amino acids. Trimming pared 7 bases from V and 6 bases from J, leaving 17 bases between. The CDR3 nucleotides read TGTGCCAGTAAATCAGGAGGACTTGGCGATACGCAGTATTTT. Protein: CASKSGGLGDTQYF. Full variable domain (remainder filled in from reference TRBV19 and TRBJ2-3): DGGITQSPKYLFRKEGQNVTLSCEQNLNHDAMYWYRQDPGQGLRLIYYSQIVNDFQKGDIAEGYSVSREKKESFPLTVTSAQKNPTAFYLCASKSGGLGDTQYFGPGTRLTVL.

The J gene is TRBJ1-2, the V gene TRBV4-2; the D is unclear. Germline V CDR1 and CDR2: LGHNA, YNFKEQ. The CDR3 runs 15 residues. V was trimmed by 0 bases and J by 0 bases, leaving 8 bases between them. The CDR3 DNA reads TGTGCCAGCAGCCAAGATACGGGGACTAACTATGGCTACACCTTC. It is translated as CASSQDTGTNYGYTF.

The V call is TRBV5-1, the J call TRBJ2-6; 7 nucleotides match TRBD1. The V gene end was trimmed by 3 bases and the J gene end by 0 bases; junction bases not matched to a gene: 0. This CDR3 has 15 residues. Germline V CDR1 and CDR2: SGHRS, YFSETQ. CDR3 nucleotide sequence: TGCGCCAGCAGCTCAGGGGGCTCTGGGGCCAACGTCCTGACTTTC. Protein sequence: CASSSGGSGANVLTF.

This clone was observed a single time. The chain joins TRBV10-3 to TRBJ1-2; D possibly corresponds to TRBD1 (6 bases). There are 16 residues in the CDR3. The ends were cut back, 3 bases at V and 7 bases at J, with 21 bases in the middle. Germline loops: CDR1 ENHRY, CDR2 SYGVKD. The CDR3 sequence: CAISESAGQGKSGYTF. The DNA of the CDR3 is TGTGCCATCAGTGAATCTGCAGGCCAGGGGAAGAGTGGCTACACCTTC.

Here the CDR3 reads CASSLVSGAADTQYF. CDR3 coding DNA: TGTGCCAGCAGCTTAGTTTCGGGAGCGGCAGATACGCAGTATTTT. The V gene is TRBV11-2, the J gene TRBJ2-3; weak D call: TRBD2 (6 bases). The V end lost 1 base, the J end lost 4 bases, and 12 bases lay between the germline ends. The CDR3 has 15 residues. CDR1 SGHAT and CDR2 FQNNGV come from the germline V gene.

This chain connects TRBV28 to TRBJ2-7; perhaps TRBD2 as D (6 bases). This CDR3 contains 15 residues. The germline V and J ends were trimmed by 5 bases and 4 bases, with 18 bases remaining between them. Germline V gene sequence: CDR1 MDHEN, CDR2 SYDVKM. DNA for the CDR3: TGTGCCAGCAGTCCCCGCGGGGCGGGGCGGTACGAGCAGTACTTC. Protein: CASSPRGAGRYEQYF.